This entry is about one TCR beta chain. The method was immunoSEQ multiplex PCR; TCRdb's version includes in-frame clones alone and lacks a portion of them. Seen here are about 99,000 clones, approximately 95% observed once, and the top ten hold around 2%. The data are from a study of OX40 agonist ivuxolimab in advanced cancers. The CDR3 contains 13 residues. The germline V gene has CDR1 LGHNA and CDR2 YNFKEQ. The V end was cut by 1 base, the J end by 1 base, with 4 bases between. The sequencing used CD4+ or CD8+ T cells sorted from blood, collected in a trial of the OX40 agonist ivuxolimab. This chain uses TRBV4-2 with TRBJ1-1; D is undetermined. This TCR derives from an adult with an advanced solid tumor such as melanoma, head and neck, liver or kidney cancer. The CDR3 nucleotides are TGTGCCAGCAGCCAAGGGGGGAACACTGAAGCTTTCTTT. Amino acids: CASSQGGNTEAFF.